This section outlines one T cell receptor (beta chain) sequence together with its context. The antigen is undetermined. The data were taken from a study of T cell responses to AZD1222 COVID-19 vaccine. Study-level findings and limits: Mostly white British, mostly female donors; authors suggested clonal diversity may be underestimated. In all cases, repertoires were sampled only after the peak T cell response.

Germline CDR1 is MGHRA and CDR2 is YSYEKL. Trimming removed 4 bases from V and 3 bases from J, with 9 bases in between. CDR3 size: 13 residues. Profiled with immunoSEQ multiplex PCR; TCRdb holds only in-frame clones, not every one. This table has about 130,000 clones, about 91% appearing once. The receptor's source is an adult in good health. This rearrangement joins TRBV4-1 to TRBJ1-2; D possibly corresponds to TRBD1 (5 bases). The specimen was peripheral blood, collected on day 0 of AZD1222 vaccination. The CDR3 bases are TGCGCCAGCAGCCCGGGACGGGACTATGGCTACACCTTC. Translation: CASSPGRDYGYTF.